Described below is a single T cell receptor beta chain sequence and its context. Profiled with immunoSEQ multiplex PCR; TCRdb holds only in-frame clones, not every one. This sample carries some 720,000 clones, roughly 90% of them seen once, and the ten largest clones take 0.0095% to 0.011%. The sample belongs to a study of shared T cell receptors in the human thymus. The same sample was also used in a study of human thymus T cells. According to that study: The people who donated were healthy Finnish babies having corrective surgery for congenital heart defects. Resections from corrective heart surgery provided thymus tissue. Thymic and blood repertoires showed apparently biased V and J gene usage. Reports from related research described highly overlapping thymic repertoires among unrelated individuals.

The receptor was isolated from a boy under three years old with a congenital heart defect. Specimen: thymocytes.

The CDR3 protein is CASSPYPEDRFSSNYGYTF. CDR3 DNA: TGTGCCAGCAGCCCATATCCGGAGGACAGGTTCTCGTCTAACTATGGCTACACCTTC. This rearrangement joins TRBV12-1 to TRBJ1-2; the D call in the table, TRBD1, was not verified against the DNA. TRBV12-1 is a known pseudogene. This CDR3 spans 19 amino acids.